This TCR beta chain came from a study of T cells in Graves' hyperthyroidism and ophthalmopathy (dated by TCRdb to 2018 to 2020). For the wider study: Peripheral blood samples were taken at initial diagnosis, before any treatment was given. TCR V-J signatures able to tell the groups apart were searched for in a discovery cohort of some 100 patients, of whom 40 to 45 had Graves' ophthalmopathy and 57 had stable Graves' hyperthyroidism. Prospective prediction of ophthalmopathy was tested in an independent validation cohort of some 19 hyperthyroidism patients and 17 patients who later progressed to ophthalmopathy. The roughly 94 discovery patients were randomly split 7:3 into training and test sets. In six Graves' hyperthyroidism patients, the study also compared T-cell repertoires from thyroid tissue with T-cell repertoires from blood. After blood sampling, hyperthyroidism patients were treated with methimazole at a starting dose of 30 mg daily, and ophthalmopathy patients were treated with high-dose intravenous methylprednisolone. The paper describes TCR Vbeta CDR3 sequencing of 120 to 150 peripheral blood samples, made up of about 41 ophthalmopathy patients, approximately 76 hyperthyroidism patients and approximately 17 progressor patients.

Study-wide conclusions, independent of this receptor: In validation, progression to ophthalmopathy was predicted by the model with 55% to 71% sensitivity and under 85% specificity, a median of approximately 6.5 months before onset. In cross-validation, a model built on a 13 V-J signature told ophthalmopathy apart from stable hyperthyroidism with approximately 90% sensitivity and about 81% specificity, and in testing the same model reached 80%/75%. Most expanded thyroid clonotypes (frequency above 0.001) were also detected in blood, suggesting blood repertoires may reflect thyroid immune responses. Sample size was not statistically predetermined, and blinding of investigators to group allocation was not performed.

TCR beta CDR3 regions were amplified from RNA transcripts. The first round of RT-PCR for the TCR CDR3 was performed with the HTBI primer set and the Qiagen OneStep RT-PCR kit. A second multiplex PCR round built the libraries, followed by size selection and purification. Paired-end sequencing of the libraries was performed with 100 bp reads on an Illumina HiSeq2000. The paper's data handling went like this. SOAPnuke was used to process the raw data, removing reads that contained adapters or uncalled bases, had a mean Phred below 15, or lacked an exact match to the constant primer or identifier. COPE v1.2.5 was used to merge the high-quality paired reads, and each unique nucleotide sequence was defined as a clonotype. MiTCR v1.1 was used to align clonotypes to the IMGT TRBV, TRBD and TRBJ reference segments. Analysis was restricted to V-J combinations with a frequency above 0.0001, which covered 99.2% of repertoires. A TCS score was defined as the ratio between F50 (clonal expansion) and ExV (chaos), using BLOSUM62-based TCRdist between CDR3 peptides within each V-J. Welch's t-statistics and random forest reduced several hundred V-J features to some 14, which were used in a naive Bayes classifier (R e1071). In-frame beta chains were kept once TCRdb had trimmed the public reads at Q25 with fastp and called clones with MiXCR. Identical CDR3 proteins give one entry, which carries the most common genes and DNA. TCRdb's processing, not the study's, gives the V and J calls here. The sample contains over 450,000 distinct CDR3 sequences, 13% to 15% of them found a single time. About a sixth of the sample goes to the ten largest clones.

Graves' hyperthyroidism was defined as stable when no progression to ophthalmopathy occurred over 18 months of follow-up. Hyperthyroidism patients were aged 18 to 65 years and newly diagnosed, with disease duration of less than 2 months. Patients with uncontrolled infections, other autoimmune diseases, pregnancy or lactation were excluded. Clinical symptoms, serum thyroxine and TRAb, thyroid ultrasound, and orbital computed tomography formed the basis for the diagnoses. Ficoll-Paque density gradient centrifugation was used to isolate PBMCs from about 9.4 ml of fresh peripheral blood. Trizol reagent was used to extract total RNA, and RNA quality was then checked on an Agilent 2100 Bioanalyzer. Comments on this clonotype: The specificity of this receptor is unknown. No per-base quality is available; no much larger clone lies one base away.

The CDR3, from cysteine to phenylalanine, totals 13 residues. Only the CDR3 DNA is retained, 39 bases long and in frame from the first base. Cut back by 5 bases and 4 bases, the V and J ends lie 9 bases apart. CDR1 and CDR2 are drawn from the germline V gene (reference sequence): SGHAT, FQDESV. This sequence uses TRBV11-1 and TRBJ1-3, with no confident D gene call. The TCR comes from a woman between 18 and 29 years old with Graves' hyperthyroidism. Sequenced material: blood. The encoded CDR3 is CASSQQGGNTIYF. In nucleotide form, the sequence is TGTGCCAGCAGCCAACAAGGAGGAAACACCATATATTTT. The entire variable domain, with the stretches around the CDR3 drawn from the reference TRBV11-1 and TRBJ1-3 proteins, is EAEVAQSPRYKITEKSQAVAFWCDPISGHATLYWYRQILGQGPELLVQFQDESVVDDSQLPKDRFSAERLKGVDSTLKIQPAELGDSAMYLCASSQQGGNTIYFGEGSWLTVV.